These T cell receptor beta chains were read from a single sample in a study of long-term antiretroviral therapy in people with HIV. TCRdb's table, derived via immunoSEQ multiplex PCR, lists solely in-frame clones and lacks some. This sample yields 25,000 to 35,000 clones, of which around 96% are seen a single time; under 2.5% belongs to the top ten. Sequencing was performed on unsorted PBMCs, taken 6.5 to 6.9 years after starting antiretroviral therapy. Source of these receptors: a man aged 25-45 years with HIV. The CDR3 runs from the conserved cysteine through the conserved F or W.

>TRBV7-2|TRBJ1-2
CASSFGGPGYTF
>TRBV11-2|TRBJ2-7
CASQNPQGLPGQLSYEQYF
>TRBV28|TRBJ2-7
CASNQWTGYEQYF
>TRBV7-9|TRBJ1-5
CASSLPNQPQHF
>TRBV1|TRBJ2-4
CTSSQKGGAKNIQYF
>TRBV6-1|TRBJ1-5
CASSDVQPQHF
>TRBV10-3|TRBJ2-1
CAISESRAGVALNEQFF
>TRBV25-1|TRBJ1-2
CASSDPGGIYGYTF
>TRBV18|TRBJ1-4
CASSPLGATNEKLFF
>TRBV27|TRBJ2-3
CASSLYIDASTDTQYF
>TRBV5-1|TRBJ1-3
CASRPQGSGNTIYF
>TRBV6-1|TRBJ2-3
CASSTDTQYF
>TRBV4-3|TRBJ2-1
CASSRGHNEQFF
>TRBV30|TRBJ2-2
CAWRGTTFTGELFF
>TRBV30|TRBJ2-7
CAWSGIGLGSYEQYF
>TRBV15|TRBJ1-4
CATSGYRGGGEKLFF
>TRBV15|TRBJ1-4
CATSRVDEKLFF
>TRBV6-5|TRBJ1-1
CASRRQNTEAFF
>TRBV13|TRBJ2-7
CASSLAGGRPGEQYF
>TRBV7-7|TRBJ1-5
CASSLALGLSQHF
>TRBV6-5|TRBJ1-6
CASTRTAQKESPLHF
>TRBV19|TRBJ2-1
CASSFPLANEQFF
>TRBV18|TRBJ1-1
CASSPQTGGTMRAFF
>TRBV6-5|TRBJ2-7
CASSLRGTYEQYF
>TRBV4-3|TRBJ1-1
CASSQLGEGLAEAFF
>TRBV19|TRBJ2-3
CASGQGGTYTQYF
>TRBV2|TRBJ2-3
CASSATYVADTQYF
>TRBV6-5|TRBJ2-3
CASSYAARATDTQYF
>TRBV27|TRBJ1-5
CASSSRQGNQPQHF
>TRBV10-3|TRBJ2-7
CAISEGQGAYEQYF
>TRBV7-2|TRBJ2-3
CASSLLWMETDTQYF
>TRBV7-9|TRBJ1-3
CASSLALSYSPGNTIYF
>TRBV30|TRBJ1-6
CAWSPGQGPALHF
>TRBV7-2|TRBJ2-3
CASSLGPGTDTQYF
>TRBV27|TRBJ2-1
CASRHSWGYEQFF
>TRBV27|TRBJ2-7
CASSLDPITYEQYF
>TRBV9|TRBJ2-6
CASSALGTSAANVLTF
>TRBV4-1|TRBJ1-1
CASSRFDSQNTEAFF
>TRBV6-8|TRBJ1-2
CASSYEIYGYTF